This T cell receptor (beta chain) is drawn from a study of CD8+ T cells in alopecia areata (dated by TCRdb to about 2018). Some background on the complete study: The treated patients, all with moderate-to-severe alopecia areata, were enrolled in an open-label pilot trial of oral tofacitinib given at 5 to 10 mg twice daily. Scalp clonality was compared across normal scalp (n=4), patchy alopecia areata scalp (n=8), and alopecia totalis/universalis scalp (n=8). Biopsies were taken from tofacitinib-treated patients at baseline and at 4 and 24 weeks of treatment, and a later scalp biopsy was taken in several of the tofacitinib-treated patients. RNA came from the PAXgene miRNA kit for fixed scalp, the miRNeasy kit for PBMCs, and the RNeasy kit for mouse skin. In both human patients and the C3H/HeJ mouse model, the study applied high-throughput TCRbeta sequencing to look at T cell clonal expansion in alopecia areata. Tofacitinib was given for 6 to 18 months, followed by 6 months of follow-up off drug to assess delayed response and recurrence. On the human side, TCRbeta sequencing was run on scalp tissue and on sorted CD4+ and CD8+ peripheral blood T cells from healthy controls and from alopecia areata patients with either patchy or totalis/universalis disease. TCRbeta CDR3 regions were amplified by immunoSEQ multiplex PCR with 35 Vbeta forward and 13 Jbeta reverse primers.

The time point label, read with the paper, signifies: baseline before oral tofacitinib. Lesional scalp punch biopsies and peripheral blood were collected from alopecia areata patients. After PBMCs were isolated by density centrifugation and stained for CD3, CD4 and CD8, a FACSAria was used to sort CD4+ and CD8+ T cells. Notes on this clone: The clone's antigen remains unknown. Base qualities are not provided; no much larger clone lies one nucleotide away.

Points the paper makes about the study in general: Higher clonality and more expanded CD8+ clones were observed in lesional scalp than in normal scalp, particularly in alopecia totalis/universalis, a finding suggestive of antigenic drive. Shared TCR sequences between patients were less evident than in mice, which may be partly attributable to HLA diversity in the patient population. Resident alphabeta T cells in normal human skin are also sequenced, complicating scalp TCR repertoire analysis, unlike mouse skin dominated by gammadelta T cells.

The receptor library was made with the immunoSEQ multiplex PCR assay. RNA was extracted from all samples and reverse transcribed into cDNA as template for TCR sequencing. SuperScript III was used to make first-strand cDNA, primed with a 2:1 mix of oligo-dT and random hexamers. A synthetic immune receptor repertoire was used to assess amplification bias, and residual bias was removed computationally. The source study handled its data this way. Raw reads were preprocessed to remove errors, and CDR3 was defined according to IMGT conventions as the region from the conserved cysteine to phenylalanine. Clonality was computed by normalizing Shannon entropy by log2 of the number of productive unique TCRs and subtracting the result from 1. Whether each scalp clone was CD4 or CD8 was inferred by checking scalp TCRbeta sequences against the CD4 and CD8 repertoires from sorted blood. TCRdb stores this immuneACCESS table with in-frame sequences only. Part of the clones is absent; in the studies checked, under half of the shortfall reflects unresolved V genes, and no reason is known for the rest. For V, J and clone size, that table is used; D and trimming come from the DNA. Counted in this sample were 120,000 or so clones; over 50% of them appeared once. The top ten clones comprise 4.5% of the sample.

V is trimmed back by 5 bases and J by 11 bases, and the junction contains 8 bases that no gene match accounts for. The germline V gene supplies CDR1 SGHTA and CDR2 FQGNSA. Reading from cysteine to phenylalanine, the CDR3 counts 13 amino acids. Just the 39-base CDR3 DNA is kept, in frame starting at base 1. This receptor was identified in a human donor with alopecia areata. Here the sequenced sample was CD4+ T cells sorted from blood, taken at week 0. This receptor chain uses TRBV7-2 and TRBJ1-2; 10 bases in between match TRBD1. This receptor has the CDR3 CASSQEGTGAYTF. The sequence in DNA is TGTGCCAGCAGCCAAGAGGGGACAGGGGCTTACACCTTC.